This TCR beta chain was captured in a study of T cell repertoires in cytomegalovirus infection. Study as a whole: Public TCR beta signatures provided an indication of both CMV infection and a matching HLA type.

TCRdb used MiXCR to reprocess the reads, holding one entry per CDR3 protein. In the table there are 250,000 or so distinct CDR3 sequences, 9% to 15% of which are singletons. Study-level points and caveats: Ex vivo, HLA-C-restricted CMV-specific TCR beta clonotypes prevailed over the rest of the response. CMV carriers having the relevant HLA were flagged by cumulative public TCR beta family frequency.

In its sample, this clonotype was seen a few times. Its antigen remains unknown. This CDR3 comprises 13 residues. Germline CDR1 and CDR2: MDHEN and SYDVKM. V lost 6 bases to trimming and J lost 7 bases; unmatched junction nucleotides: 7. The sequence was collected from a human donor in good health (CMV status not recorded). Some clones in this sample may be carry-over from other donors' samples. Material: PBMCs. The J gene is TRBJ2-5, the V gene TRBV28, with 8 bases identical to TRBD1. The CDR3 coding sequence is TGTGCCAGCAGAGGGACAGGCTTTGGGACCCAGTACTTC. Amino acids: CASRGTGFGTQYF.